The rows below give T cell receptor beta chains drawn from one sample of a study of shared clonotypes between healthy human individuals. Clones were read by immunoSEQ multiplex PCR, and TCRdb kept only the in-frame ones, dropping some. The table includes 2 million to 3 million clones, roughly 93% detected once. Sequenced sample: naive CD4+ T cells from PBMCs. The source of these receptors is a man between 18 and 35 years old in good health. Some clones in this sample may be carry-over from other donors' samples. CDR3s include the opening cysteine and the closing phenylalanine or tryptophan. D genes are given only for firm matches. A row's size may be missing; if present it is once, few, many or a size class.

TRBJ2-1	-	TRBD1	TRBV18	CASSTGQGNEQFF	TGTGCCAGCTCAACAGGACAGGGGAATGAGCAGTTCTTC
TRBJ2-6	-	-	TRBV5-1	CASSPQAGANVLTF	TGCGCCAGCAGTCCCCAAGCCGGGGCCAACGTCCTGACTTTC
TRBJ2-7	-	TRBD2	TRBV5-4	CASSLRLADVQYF	TGTGCCAGCAGCTTGAGACTAGCGGACGTGCAGTACTTC
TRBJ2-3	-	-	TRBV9	CASSLTSEGTSTDTQYF	TGTGCCAGCAGCCTAACTTCTGAGGGGACCTCCACAGATACGCAGTATTTT
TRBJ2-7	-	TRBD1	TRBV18	CASSPTGGEYEQYF	TGTGCCAGCTCACCGACAGGGGGCGAGTACGAGCAGTACTTC
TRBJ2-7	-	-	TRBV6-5	CASSYVSAGYEQYF	TGTGCCAGCAGTTACGTGAGCGCCGGCTACGAGCAGTACTTC
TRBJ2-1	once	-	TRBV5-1	CASSLVARNEQFF	TGCGCCAGCAGCTTGGTGGCGAGGAATGAGCAGTTCTTC
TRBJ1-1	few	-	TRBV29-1	CSAHQGGTEAFF	TGCAGCGCCCATCAGGGAGGCACTGAAGCTTTCTTT
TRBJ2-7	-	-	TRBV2	CASTRNGEQYF	TGTGCCAGCACCCGAAACGGCGAGCAGTACTTC
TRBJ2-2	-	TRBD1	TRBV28	CASRYTGVTGELFF	TGTGCCAGCAGATATACAGGGGTCACCGGGGAGCTGTTTTTT
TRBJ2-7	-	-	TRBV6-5	CASARRPTSYEQYF	TGTGCCAGTGCACGCCGGCCCACGTCCTACGAGCAGTACTTC
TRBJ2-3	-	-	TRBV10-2	CASSLTGRTDTQYF	TGCGCCAGCAGTCTGACAGGTCGCACAGATACGCAGTATTTT
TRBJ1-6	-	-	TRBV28	CASNPEGRTTNSPLHF	TGTGCCAGCAACCCTGAGGGGAGGACCACCAATTCACCCCTCCACTTT
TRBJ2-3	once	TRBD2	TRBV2	CASSGTSSISITDTQYF	TGTGCCAGCAGTGGGACTAGCTCAATTTCTATCACAGATACGCAGTATTTT
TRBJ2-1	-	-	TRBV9	CASSVFGTYDNEQFF	TGTGCCAGCAGCGTATTTGGGACCTACGACAATGAGCAGTTCTTC
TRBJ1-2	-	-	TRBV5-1	CASSPRPRDYGYTF	TGCGCCAGCAGCCCCCGTCCCAGGGACTATGGCTACACCTTC
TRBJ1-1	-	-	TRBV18	CASSSDLNTEAFF	TGTGCCAGCTCATCAGACTTAAACACTGAAGCTTTCTTT
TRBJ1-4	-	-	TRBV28	CASSPPVEEKLFF	TGTGCCAGCAGCCCCCCGGTGGAGGAAAAACTGTTTTTT
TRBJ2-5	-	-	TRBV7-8	CASLRGRQETQYF	TGTGCCAGTTTGAGGGGAAGGCAAGAGACCCAGTACTTC
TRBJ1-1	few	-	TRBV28	CASSSPGGLNTEAFF	TGTGCCAGCAGTTCACCGGGGGGTCTGAACACTGAAGCTTTCTTT
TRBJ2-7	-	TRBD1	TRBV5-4	CASSRTGGEQYF	TGTGCCAGCAGCCGGACAGGGGGCGAGCAGTACTTC
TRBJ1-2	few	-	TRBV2	CASSQGHGYTF	TGTGCCAGCAGCCAGGGGCATGGCTACACCTTC
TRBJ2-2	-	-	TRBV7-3	CASSFDSGELFF	TGTGCCAGCAGCTTTGACAGCGGGGAGCTGTTTTTT
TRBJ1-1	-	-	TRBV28	CASSLRSTEAFF	TGTGCCAGCAGTTTAAGAAGCACTGAAGCTTTCTTT
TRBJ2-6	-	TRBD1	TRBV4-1	CASSQDRDRVAAGANVLTF	TGCGCCAGCAGCCAGGACCGGGACAGGGTCGCAGCTGGGGCCAACGTCCTGACTTTC
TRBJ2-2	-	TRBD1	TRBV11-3	CASSSTGSNTGELFF	TGTGCCAGCAGCTCGACAGGGTCGAACACCGGGGAGCTGTTTTTT
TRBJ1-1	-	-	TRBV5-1	CASSLTPGGTEAFF	TGCGCCAGCAGCCTGACCCCGGGGGGGACTGAAGCTTTCTTT
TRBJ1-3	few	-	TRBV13	CASSSQRTGNTIYF	TGTGCCAGCAGCTCTCAGCGGACTGGAAACACCATATATTTT
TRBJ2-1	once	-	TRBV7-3	CASSPRGSRSYNEQFF	TGTGCCAGCAGCCCCCGGGGGAGCCGCTCCTACAATGAGCAGTTCTTC
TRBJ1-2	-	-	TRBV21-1	CASSIRRDRGPRSYGYTF	TGTGCCAGCAGCATTCGCCGGGACAGGGGGCCTCGTAGCTATGGCTACACCTTC
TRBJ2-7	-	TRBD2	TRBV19	CASTLRGGGMKSYEQYF	TGTGCCAGTACTCTCCGCGGCGGGGGTATGAAGTCCTACGAGCAGTACTTC
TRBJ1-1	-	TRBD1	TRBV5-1	CASSQTGTGNTEAFF	TGCGCCAGCAGCCAGACAGGGACCGGGAACACTGAAGCTTTCTTT
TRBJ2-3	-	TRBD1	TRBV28	CAALRGQRTDTQYF	TGTGCCGCGCTTAGGGGGCAGAGGACAGATACGCAGTATTTT
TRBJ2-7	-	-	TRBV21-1	CASSKGRGLAGLFYEQYF	TGTGCCAGCAGCAAAGGCAGGGGACTAGCGGGACTTTTCTACGAGCAGTACTTC
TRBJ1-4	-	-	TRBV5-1	CASSLANPANEKLFF	TGCGCCAGCAGCTTGGCCAACCCGGCGAATGAAAAACTGTTTTTT
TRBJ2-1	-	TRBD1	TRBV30	CAWSLIDRASYNEQFF	TGTGCCTGGAGTCTCATCGACAGGGCTTCTTACAATGAGCAGTTCTTC
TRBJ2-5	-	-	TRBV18	CASSPIRVETQYF	TGTGCCAGCTCACCAATTCGAGTGGAGACCCAGTACTTC
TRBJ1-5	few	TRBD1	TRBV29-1	CSVGGMGDQPQHF	TGCAGCGTAGGGGGCATGGGCGATCAGCCCCAGCATTTT
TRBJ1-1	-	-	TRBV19	CASSIIRDTEAFF	TGTGCCAGTAGTATAATTAGGGATACTGAAGCTTTCTTT
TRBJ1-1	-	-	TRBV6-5	CASRRSPQGGTEAFF	TGTGCCAGCAGACGATCCCCCCAGGGAGGGACTGAAGCTTTCTTT
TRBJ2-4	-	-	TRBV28	CASKSWTFNIQYF	TGTGCCAGCAAGTCATGGACTTTCAACATTCAGTACTTC
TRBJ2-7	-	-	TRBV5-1	CASSLSVGQYEQYF	TGCGCCAGCAGCTTGTCCGTCGGACAGTACGAGCAGTACTTC